This TCR beta chain was obtained from a study of blood T cell repertoires in COVID-19. Study information: Donors in the United States, Italy and Spain gave samples during acute or convalescent COVID-19. PBMCs, B-cell-depleted T cells, or T cells were the source of the cDNA or gDNA that made up the material.

In the study's own analysis: Reference gene primer amplification gave nucleated cell count estimates. TCRdb keeps only in-frame clones here, not all; method: immunoSEQ multiplex PCR. V and J calls and clone size come straight from that table; D and trimming were deduced from the DNA. The sample shows some 150,000 clones, 80% to 90% of them seen only once. The CDR3 has 13 residues. Germline CDR1 reads SEHNR; CDR2 reads FQNEAQ (reference sequence). Losses at the gene ends were 7 bases for V and 5 bases for J; bases not matched to a gene: 6. This chain joins TRBV7-9 and TRBJ1-1; TRBD1 matches 8 bases. Sample: peripheral blood. The origin of this receptor is a middle-aged woman with acute or convalescent COVID-19. CDR3 residues: CASTRTGRTEAFF. In DNA form, the CDR3 reads TGTGCCAGCACGAGGACAGGGAGGACTGAAGCTTTCTTT.